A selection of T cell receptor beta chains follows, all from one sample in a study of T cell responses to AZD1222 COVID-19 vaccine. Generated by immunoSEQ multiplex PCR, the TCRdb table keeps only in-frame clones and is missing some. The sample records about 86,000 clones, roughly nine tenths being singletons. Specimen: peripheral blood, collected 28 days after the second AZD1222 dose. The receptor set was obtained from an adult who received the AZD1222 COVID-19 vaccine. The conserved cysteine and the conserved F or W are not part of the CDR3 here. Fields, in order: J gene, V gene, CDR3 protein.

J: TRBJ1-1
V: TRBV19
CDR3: ASHYPSGGTEAF

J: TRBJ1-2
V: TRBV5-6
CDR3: ASSFGTGAYGYT

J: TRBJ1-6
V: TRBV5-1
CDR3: ASSLGPGQVYSPLH

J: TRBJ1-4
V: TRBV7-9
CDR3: ASSLATRGLDEKLF

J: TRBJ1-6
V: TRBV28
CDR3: ASSLFDRAYNSPLH

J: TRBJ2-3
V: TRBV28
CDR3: ASGLAGGHDSTDTQY

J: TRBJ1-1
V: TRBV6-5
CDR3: ASSYRSTEAF

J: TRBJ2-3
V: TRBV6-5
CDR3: ASGQGADTQY

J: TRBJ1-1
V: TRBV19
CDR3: ASSSPGGGHGAF

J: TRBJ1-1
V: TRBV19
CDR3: ASRMGGLNTEAF

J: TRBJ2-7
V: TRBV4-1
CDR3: ASSQVDSYEQY

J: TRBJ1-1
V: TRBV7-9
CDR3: ASSPHGGRTEAF

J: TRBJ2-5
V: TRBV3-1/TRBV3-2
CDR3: ASSPGGLGGQETQY

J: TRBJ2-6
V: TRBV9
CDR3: ASSPRPVGISGANVLT

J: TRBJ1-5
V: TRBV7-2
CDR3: ASSLGGHAGNQPQH

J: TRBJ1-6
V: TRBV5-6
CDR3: ASSLARGGMGDSPLH

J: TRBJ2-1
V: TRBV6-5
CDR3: ASSYFLHNEQF

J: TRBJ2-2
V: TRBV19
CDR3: ASSDGRQGANTGELF

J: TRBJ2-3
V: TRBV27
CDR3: ASSLRDKRTDTQY

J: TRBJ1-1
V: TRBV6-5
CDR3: ASSETGNTEAF

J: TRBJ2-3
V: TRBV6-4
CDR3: ASSDSGGGADTQY

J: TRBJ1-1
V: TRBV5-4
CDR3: ASSAHRGGRTEAF

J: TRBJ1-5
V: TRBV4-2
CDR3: ASSLTGDGNQPQH

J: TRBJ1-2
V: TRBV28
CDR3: ASSSSYRGLSYGYT

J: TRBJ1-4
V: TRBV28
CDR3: ASGPEKLF

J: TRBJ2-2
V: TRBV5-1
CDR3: ATRRTSSTGELF

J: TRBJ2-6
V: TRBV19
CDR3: ASSAQGAGANVLT

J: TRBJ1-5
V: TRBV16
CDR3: ASSQSPGQGVGQPQH

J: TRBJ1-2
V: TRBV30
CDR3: AWGGAPYGYT

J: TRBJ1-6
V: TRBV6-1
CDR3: ASSETKGGTGSPLH

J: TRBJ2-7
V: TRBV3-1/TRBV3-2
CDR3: ASSQGQIGFY

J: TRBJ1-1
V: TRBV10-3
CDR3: AISKNTEAF

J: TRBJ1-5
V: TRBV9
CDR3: ASSERAGTGGEPQH

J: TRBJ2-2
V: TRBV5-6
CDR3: ASSLGFLGRGTGELF

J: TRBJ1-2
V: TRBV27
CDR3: ASSPLLTGDDGYT

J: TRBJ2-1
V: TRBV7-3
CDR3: ASSSRDRPNEQF

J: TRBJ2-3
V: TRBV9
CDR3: ASSGTWGHSTDTQY

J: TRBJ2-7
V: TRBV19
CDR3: ASSITGGYEQY

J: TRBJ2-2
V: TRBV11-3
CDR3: ASSLDLGGTGELF

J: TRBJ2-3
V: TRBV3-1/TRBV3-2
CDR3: ASSPRLAADTQY

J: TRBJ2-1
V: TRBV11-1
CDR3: ASSPGLAAYNEQF

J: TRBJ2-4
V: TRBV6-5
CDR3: ASSYREGVGIQY

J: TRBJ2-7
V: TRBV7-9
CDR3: ASSLPAAPEQY

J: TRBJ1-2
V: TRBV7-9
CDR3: ASSLAGDGYT

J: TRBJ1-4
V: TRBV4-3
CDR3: ASSLTFGPNNEKLF

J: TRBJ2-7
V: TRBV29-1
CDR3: SVEVYRRGFTSQY

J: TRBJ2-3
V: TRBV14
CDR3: ASSPGTSGQAQY

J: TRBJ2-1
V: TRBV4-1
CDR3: ASSQGYGGGSNEQF

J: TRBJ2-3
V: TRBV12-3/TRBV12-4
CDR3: ASSLSGDTQY

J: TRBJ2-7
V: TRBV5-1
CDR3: ASSRGLAGSYEQY

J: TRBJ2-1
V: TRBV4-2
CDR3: ASSLGVGQGDSSYNEQF

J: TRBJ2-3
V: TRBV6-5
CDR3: ASSYSISSDTQY